The rows below give T cell receptor beta chains drawn from one sample of a study of blood T cell repertoires in COVID-19. Clones were read by immunoSEQ multiplex PCR, and TCRdb kept only the in-frame ones, dropping some. The sample consists of 53,000 or so clones, 85% to 95% of them appearing once. Sequenced input: peripheral blood. The origin of the receptors is a human donor in a cohort sampled during active COVID-19. Both conserved end residues are part of each CDR3. A D gene is named only where the DNA matches it firmly. Not every row has a clone size; where given, it reads once, few, many or a size class.

J gene: TRBJ2-5; V gene: TRBV5-6; D gene: TRBD1; clone size: .; CDR3 protein: CASTLGGHQETQYF
J gene: TRBJ2-1; V gene: TRBV21-1; D gene: .; clone size: .; CDR3 protein: CASASSSSYNEQFF
J gene: TRBJ2-3; V gene: TRBV27; D gene: .; clone size: .; CDR3 protein: CASSWGRTDTQYF
J gene: TRBJ2-1; V gene: TRBV5-1; D gene: .; clone size: .; CDR3 protein: CASSLNPYRVGNEQFF
J gene: TRBJ2-3; V gene: TRBV25-1; D gene: TRBD2; clone size: .; CDR3 protein: CASSDPGLARDTQYF
J gene: TRBJ1-4; V gene: TRBV4-3; D gene: TRBD1; clone size: .; CDR3 protein: CASSKGQGDEKLFF
J gene: TRBJ1-1; V gene: TRBV15; D gene: .; clone size: .; CDR3 protein: CATSRALREVNTEAFF
J gene: TRBJ2-1; V gene: TRBV11-2; D gene: .; clone size: once; CDR3 protein: CASSLGRITHNEQFF
J gene: TRBJ2-1; V gene: TRBV29-1; D gene: .; clone size: .; CDR3 protein: CSVKGGPREQFF
J gene: TRBJ1-2; V gene: TRBV9; D gene: .; clone size: .; CDR3 protein: CASSALLTPTGNYGYTF
J gene: TRBJ1-6; V gene: TRBV2; D gene: .; clone size: .; CDR3 protein: CASSDRHLLVTYSDSPLHF
J gene: TRBJ1-1; V gene: TRBV11-1; D gene: .; clone size: .; CDR3 protein: CASAPGNGKAEAFF
J gene: TRBJ2-3; V gene: TRBV11-1; D gene: .; clone size: .; CDR3 protein: CASSRGIDRDTQYF
J gene: TRBJ1-3; V gene: TRBV5-4; D gene: .; clone size: .; CDR3 protein: CASTKTGAGNTIYF
J gene: TRBJ1-1; V gene: TRBV5-4; D gene: TRBD1; clone size: .; CDR3 protein: CASSPGQTTNTEAFF
J gene: TRBJ1-1; V gene: TRBV9; D gene: .; clone size: .; CDR3 protein: CASSRTGELPSLNTEAFF
J gene: TRBJ1-2; V gene: TRBV4-3; D gene: .; clone size: .; CDR3 protein: CASSQEAGVITYGYTF
J gene: TRBJ2-3; V gene: TRBV15; D gene: .; clone size: .; CDR3 protein: CATSRDSAHTDTQYF
J gene: TRBJ2-7; V gene: TRBV27; D gene: .; clone size: .; CDR3 protein: CASSLHNSYEQYF
J gene: TRBJ2-5; V gene: TRBV10-1; D gene: TRBD2; clone size: .; CDR3 protein: CASSLAVQETQYF
J gene: TRBJ2-5; V gene: TRBV7-9; D gene: .; clone size: .; CDR3 protein: CASSSPAGQSQETQYF
J gene: TRBJ2-7; V gene: TRBV9; D gene: TRBD1; clone size: .; CDR3 protein: CASSVDRQGYEQYF
J gene: TRBJ1-1; V gene: TRBV24-1; D gene: TRBD1; clone size: .; CDR3 protein: CATSDWGQAEAFF
J gene: TRBJ2-3; V gene: TRBV19; D gene: TRBD2; clone size: .; CDR3 protein: CASSIAGGDTQYF
J gene: TRBJ1-4; V gene: TRBV4-3; D gene: TRBD1; clone size: .; CDR3 protein: CASSQGTGTNEKLFF
J gene: TRBJ2-1; V gene: TRBV6-4; D gene: TRBD1; clone size: .; CDR3 protein: CASSDGQGARIEQFF
J gene: TRBJ1-3; V gene: TRBV18; D gene: .; clone size: once; CDR3 protein: CASSPFIGEGTRNTIYF
J gene: TRBJ1-1; V gene: TRBV6-2/TRBV6-3; D gene: .; clone size: .; CDR3 protein: CASRYLDRLNTEAFF
J gene: TRBJ1-1; V gene: TRBV29-1; D gene: .; clone size: .; CDR3 protein: CSVDRDMNTEAFF
J gene: TRBJ2-3; V gene: TRBV7-2; D gene: .; clone size: .; CDR3 protein: CASSLSPGLGTDTQYF
J gene: TRBJ2-7; V gene: TRBV2; D gene: .; clone size: .; CDR3 protein: CASKVTERSEQYF
J gene: TRBJ2-1; V gene: TRBV4-3; D gene: TRBD2; clone size: .; CDR3 protein: CASSQDTVRGFADEQFF
J gene: TRBJ2-3; V gene: TRBV6-5; D gene: .; clone size: .; CDR3 protein: CASSRSTDTQYF
J gene: TRBJ2-3; V gene: TRBV7-2; D gene: .; clone size: .; CDR3 protein: CASSLARGDTQYF
J gene: TRBJ1-1; V gene: TRBV5-4; D gene: .; clone size: .; CDR3 protein: CASSFDGLTEAFF
J gene: TRBJ2-7; V gene: TRBV9; D gene: TRBD1; clone size: .; CDR3 protein: CASSVTGGLSYEQYF
J gene: TRBJ1-3; V gene: TRBV7-9; D gene: .; clone size: few; CDR3 protein: CASGETDSGNTIYF
J gene: TRBJ2-7; V gene: TRBV5-1; D gene: .; clone size: .; CDR3 protein: CASSGSTRYEQYF
J gene: TRBJ2-2; V gene: TRBV2; D gene: .; clone size: .; CDR3 protein: CASTTAGGPSTGELFF
J gene: TRBJ1-5; V gene: TRBV6-4; D gene: TRBD1; clone size: .; CDR3 protein: CANTQGAWNQPQHF
J gene: TRBJ2-1; V gene: TRBV11-2; D gene: .; clone size: once; CDR3 protein: CASSLGGGEQFF
J gene: TRBJ2-7; V gene: TRBV20-1; D gene: TRBD2; clone size: .; CDR3 protein: CSASYSGGSSYEQYF
J gene: TRBJ2-2; V gene: TRBV19; D gene: .; clone size: .; CDR3 protein: CASSSLYREGVGTGELFF
J gene: TRBJ1-2; V gene: TRBV11-3; D gene: TRBD1; clone size: .; CDR3 protein: CASSQDRGAPIVF
J gene: TRBJ2-2; V gene: TRBV9; D gene: .; clone size: .; CDR3 protein: CASSDLVEGYTGELFF
J gene: TRBJ1-4; V gene: TRBV30; D gene: .; clone size: .; CDR3 protein: CACSTRGTANEKLFF
J gene: TRBJ1-4; V gene: TRBV5-1; D gene: TRBD1; clone size: .; CDR3 protein: CASSGYGTGGEKLFF
J gene: TRBJ2-2; V gene: TRBV7-2; D gene: .; clone size: .; CDR3 protein: CASLEAGNTGELFF
J gene: TRBJ1-1; V gene: TRBV2; D gene: TRBD1; clone size: .; CDR3 protein: CASSLRTGLEAFF
J gene: TRBJ2-2; V gene: TRBV2; D gene: TRBD1; clone size: .; CDR3 protein: CASLDRGNSNTGELFF
J gene: TRBJ2-7; V gene: TRBV30; D gene: TRBD2; clone size: .; CDR3 protein: CAWRGLAGSSYEQYF
J gene: TRBJ2-1; V gene: TRBV14; D gene: .; clone size: .; CDR3 protein: CASSLSAGARVDNEQFF
J gene: TRBJ1-1; V gene: TRBV29-1; D gene: TRBD1; clone size: .; CDR3 protein: CSVAGTGFTEAFF
J gene: TRBJ2-1; V gene: TRBV5-4; D gene: .; clone size: .; CDR3 protein: CASSPRTRTENEQFF